This TCR beta chain was documented in a study of T cells after somatic rescue of genetic block. Germline V gene sequence: CDR1 MDHEN, CDR2 SYDVKM. J lost 3 bases, V lost 3 bases, and 7 bases had no gene match. This CDR3 has 15 residues. TCRdb's copy holds only in-frame clones and misses some; the assay was immunoSEQ multiplex PCR. Counted here are roughly 13,000 clones, 60% to 75% occurring once; the ten biggest clones make up approximately 19%. The clonotype was recovered from a boy between 5 and 17 years old. The chain is built from TRBV28 and TRBJ1-2, with 7 bases lining up with TRBD1. Source material: peripheral blood mononuclear cells (PBMCs). The CDR3, as DNA: TGTGCCAGCAGTTTTCCCACAGGGGTAGACTATGGCTACACCTTC. Translated: CASSFPTGVDYGYTF.